This T cell receptor (beta chain) emerged from a study of T cells in Graves' hyperthyroidism and ophthalmopathy. This clonotype was observed a handful of times. The CDR3 regions of TCR beta were amplified from RNA transcripts. In the first-round RT-PCR of the TCR CDR3, the HTBI primer set was used. Each CDR3 protein gets one entry after TCRdb re-called the multiplex PCR reads with MiXCR. The profile shows about 460,000 distinct CDR3 sequences, 20% to 25% of them singletons. Germline V gives CDR1 LGHNA, CDR2 YNFKEQ. V dropped 1 base and J dropped 1 base, with 14 bases sitting between them. The CDR3 has 17 amino acids.

The V and J genes are TRBV4-2 and TRBJ2-1, with a tentative D call TRBD2 (7 bases). This receptor was taken from a woman aged 70-85 years with Graves' ophthalmopathy. Input material: blood. The CDR3 sequence is CASSQGEGERSYNEQFF. DNA for the CDR3: TGTGCCAGCAGCCAAGGGGAGGGGGAGCGATCCTACAATGAGCAGTTCTTC.